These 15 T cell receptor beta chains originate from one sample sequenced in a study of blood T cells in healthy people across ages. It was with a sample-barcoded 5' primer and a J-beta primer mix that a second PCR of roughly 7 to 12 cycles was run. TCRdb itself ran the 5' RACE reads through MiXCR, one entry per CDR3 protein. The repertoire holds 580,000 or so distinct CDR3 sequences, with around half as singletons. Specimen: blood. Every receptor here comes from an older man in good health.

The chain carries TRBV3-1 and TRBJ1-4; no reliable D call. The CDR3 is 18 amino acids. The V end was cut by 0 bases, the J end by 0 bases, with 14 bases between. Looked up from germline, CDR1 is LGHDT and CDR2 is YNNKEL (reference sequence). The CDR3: CASSQEPLDRATNEKLFF. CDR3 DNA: TGTGCCAGCAGCCAAGAGCCCTTGGACCGAGCAACTAATGAAAAACTGTTTTTT.

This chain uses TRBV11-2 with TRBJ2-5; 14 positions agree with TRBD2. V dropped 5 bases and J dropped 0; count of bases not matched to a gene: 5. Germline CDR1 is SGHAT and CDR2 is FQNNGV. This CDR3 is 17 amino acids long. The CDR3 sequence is CASSPGTSGSYQETQYF. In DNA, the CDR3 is TGTGCCAGCAGCCCCGGGACTAGCGGGAGCTACCAAGAGACCCAGTACTTC.

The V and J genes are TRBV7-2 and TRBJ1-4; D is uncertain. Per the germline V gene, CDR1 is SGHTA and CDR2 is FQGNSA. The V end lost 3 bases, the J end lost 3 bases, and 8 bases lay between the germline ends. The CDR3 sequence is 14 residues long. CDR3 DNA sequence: TGTGCCAGCAGCTTTGGGTTATCTAATGAAAAACTGTTTTTT. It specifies CASSFGLSNEKLFF.

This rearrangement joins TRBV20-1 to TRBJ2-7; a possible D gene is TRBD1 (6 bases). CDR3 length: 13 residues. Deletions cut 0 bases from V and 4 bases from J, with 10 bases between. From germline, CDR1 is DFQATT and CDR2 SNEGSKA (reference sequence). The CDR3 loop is CSARDRDKYEQYF. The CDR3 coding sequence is TGCAGTGCTAGAGATCGGGACAAATACGAGCAGTACTTC.

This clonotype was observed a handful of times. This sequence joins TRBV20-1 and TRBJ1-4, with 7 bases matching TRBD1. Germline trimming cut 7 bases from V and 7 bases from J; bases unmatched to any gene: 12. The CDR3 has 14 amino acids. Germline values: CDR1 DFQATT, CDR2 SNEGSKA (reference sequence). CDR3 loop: CSVLPGGMGEKLFF. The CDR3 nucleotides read TGCAGTGTTTTGCCAGGGGGTATGGGTGAAAAACTGTTTTTT.

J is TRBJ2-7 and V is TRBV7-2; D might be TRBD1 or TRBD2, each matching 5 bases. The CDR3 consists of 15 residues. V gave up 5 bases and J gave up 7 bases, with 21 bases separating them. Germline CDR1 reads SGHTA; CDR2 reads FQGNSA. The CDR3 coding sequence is TGTGCCAGCAGCCGAGGGGAGTTTTCGGGTTTAGAGCAGTACTTC. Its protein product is CASSRGEFSGLEQYF. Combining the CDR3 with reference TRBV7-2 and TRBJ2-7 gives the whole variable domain GAGVSQSPSNKVTEKGKDVELRCDPISGHTALYWYRQSLGQGLEFLIYFQGNSAPDKSGLPSDRFSAERTGGSVSTLTIQRTQQEDSAVYLCASSRGEFSGLEQYFGPGTRLTVT.

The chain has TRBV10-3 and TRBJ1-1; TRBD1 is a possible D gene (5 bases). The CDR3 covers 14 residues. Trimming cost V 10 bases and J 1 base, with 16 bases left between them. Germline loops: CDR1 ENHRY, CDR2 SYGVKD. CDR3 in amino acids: CATRDGPGNTEAFF. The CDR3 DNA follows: TGTGCCACCCGGGACGGCCCGGGGAACACTGAAGCTTTCTTT.

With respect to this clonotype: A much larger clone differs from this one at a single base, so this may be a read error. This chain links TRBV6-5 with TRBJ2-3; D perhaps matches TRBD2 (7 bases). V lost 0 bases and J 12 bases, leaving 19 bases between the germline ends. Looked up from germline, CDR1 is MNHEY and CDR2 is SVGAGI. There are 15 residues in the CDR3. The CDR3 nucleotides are TGTGCCAGCAGTTACTCGCGGGGGTCCGGACAGAACCAGTATTTT. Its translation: CASSYSRGSGQNQYF.

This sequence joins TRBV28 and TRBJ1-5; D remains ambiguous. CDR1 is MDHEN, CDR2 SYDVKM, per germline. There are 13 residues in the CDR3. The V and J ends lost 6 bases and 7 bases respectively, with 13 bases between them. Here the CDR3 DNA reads TGTGCCAGCAGCCGATTTAGCGGACAGCCCCAGCATTTT. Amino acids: CASSRFSGQPQHF.

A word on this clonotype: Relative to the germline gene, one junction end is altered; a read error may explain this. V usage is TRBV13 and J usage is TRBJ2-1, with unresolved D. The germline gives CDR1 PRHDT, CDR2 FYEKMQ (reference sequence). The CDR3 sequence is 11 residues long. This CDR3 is CASNLVDEQFF. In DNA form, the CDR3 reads TGTGCCAGCAACTTAGTCGATGAGCAGTTCTTC.

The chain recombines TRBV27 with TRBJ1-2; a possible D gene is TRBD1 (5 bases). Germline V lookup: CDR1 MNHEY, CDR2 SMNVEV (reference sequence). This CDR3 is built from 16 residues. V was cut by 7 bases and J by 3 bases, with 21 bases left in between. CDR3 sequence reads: CASKGNPSPGDYGYTF. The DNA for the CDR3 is TGTGCCAGCAAGGGTAATCCTTCCCCGGGGGACTATGGCTACACCTTC.

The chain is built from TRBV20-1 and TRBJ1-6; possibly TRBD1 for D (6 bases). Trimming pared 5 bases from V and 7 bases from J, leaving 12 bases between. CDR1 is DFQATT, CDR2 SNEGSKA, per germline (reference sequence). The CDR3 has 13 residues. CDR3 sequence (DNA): TGCAGTGCTCCCATTGGGGGCAATTCACCCCTCCACTTT. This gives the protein CSAPIGGNSPLHF.

In DNA, the CDR3 is TGTGCCAGCAGCTTAGGAGGGACAGGGAGGTACAATGAGCAGTTCTTC. It specifies CASSLGGTGRYNEQFF. The rearrangement uses TRBV7-6 and TRBJ2-1; 9 bases match TRBD1. V lost 1 base, J lost 4 bases, and 5 bases stayed unmatched. CDR1 is SGHVS and CDR2 is FNYEAQ in the germline V gene. The CDR3 loop spans 16 amino acids.

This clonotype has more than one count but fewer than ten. CDR3 protein: CASSPGPNPPSGYTF. CDR3 DNA sequence: TGTGCCAGCAGCCCCGGGCCCAACCCTCCCTCTGGCTACACCTTC. The V call is TRBV5-5, the J call TRBJ1-2; D ambiguous. CDR1 is SGHKS and CDR2 is YYEKEE in the germline V gene (reference sequence). The CDR3 covers 15 residues. V was clipped by 4 bases and J by 7 bases, with 20 bases between them.

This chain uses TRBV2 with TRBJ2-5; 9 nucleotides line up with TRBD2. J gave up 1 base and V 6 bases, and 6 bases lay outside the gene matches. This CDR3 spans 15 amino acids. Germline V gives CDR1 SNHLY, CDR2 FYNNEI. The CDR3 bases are TGTGCCAGCAGGCTAACTAGCGGGTCCCAAGAGACCCAGTACTTC. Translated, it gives CASRLTSGSQETQYF.